This record looks at one T cell receptor beta chain sequence and its context. Its target is not known. These data are taken from a study of beta chain features in type 1 diabetes. Findings and caveats of the study: The naive, central memory and Treg TCRB repertoires of patients appeared to be more similar to one another than those of healthy donors. In these data, an HLA type influence on TCRB rearrangement remained unresolved.

CDR3 length equals 16 residues. The V gene's germline CDR1 is LNHNV and CDR2 YYDKDF (reference sequence). Deletions cut 5 bases from V and 0 bases from J, with 14 bases between. As every portion of the isolated RNA was reverse transcribed, the sequencing read expressed TCRB transcripts. Here immunoSEQ multiplex PCR was the method, and the copy in TCRdb shows in-frame clones only, minus some. The sample yields around 300,000 clones, approximately 15% seen once. CD45RO/CCR7/CD25/CD127/CD95/CD27 sorting isolated CD4+ naive, central memory, regulatory and stem cell-like memory cells. The chain combines TRBV15 with TRBJ2-1, with D hard to call. The sequence was collected from a man aged 30 to 45 in good health. The sample consisted of central memory CD4+ T cells from blood. Written as DNA, the CDR3 is TGTGCCACCAGCCGGACCTCGAGTAGCTCCTACAATGAGCAGTTCTTC. It translates to CATSRTSSSSYNEQFF.